The TCR beta chain described here comes from a study of beta chain features in type 1 diabetes. Turning to the study itself: Cell yields, gender and age were comparable in patients and healthy donors.

Based on CD45RO/CCR7/CD25/CD127/CD95/CD27, CD4+ regulatory, stem cell-like memory, naive and central memory cells were sorted. This clone was observed a handful of times. What it recognizes is unknown. This CDR3 contains 12 residues. CDR1 is SGHTA and CDR2 is FQGNSA in the germline V gene. The germline V and J ends were trimmed by 2 bases and 4 bases, with 5 bases remaining between them. Study-wide findings and caveats: TCRB CDR3s were moderately but significantly shorter in Type 1 diabetes patients in all four CD4+ subsets. Naive, central memory and Treg TCRB repertoires seemed to resemble each other more closely in patients than they did in healthy donors.

Every isolated RNA sample was fully reverse transcribed, so sequencing captured expressed TCRB transcripts. Produced via immunoSEQ multiplex PCR; TCRdb's table is partial and in-frame only. This table holds 150,000 to 200,000 clones, around 8.6% found once. Sequenced: central memory CD4+ T cells from blood. This TCR was sampled from a young woman with type 1 diabetes. V gene TRBV7-2 combines with J gene TRBJ1-2, with unresolved D. CDR3 bases: TGTGCCAGCAGCTTAATCCTCTATGGCTACACCTTC. Protein sequence: CASSLILYGYTF.